This T cell receptor (beta chain) derives from a study of cytomegalovirus exposure and HLA in healthy donors. In its sample, this clone was seen once. The target antigen is unknown. The CDR3 sequence is 11 residues long. Germline V gene sequence: CDR1 DFQATT, CDR2 SNEGSKA (reference sequence). V lost 6 bases and J lost 2, with 7 bases in between. It was with 60 Vbeta and 13 Jbeta primers that the PCR ran. Profiled with immunoSEQ multiplex PCR; TCRdb holds only in-frame clones, not every one. The repertoire holds about 130,000 clones, 80% seen once, with about 4% in the top ten. Study-level results: Earlier results showed most TCR beta V segments being productive about 87% or about 30% of the time. Most likely, a cluster of highly shared sequence variants arose as a sequencing artifact. Cytomegalovirus-associated status was assigned to approximately 160 TCR beta chains. As a later analysis showed, a missense DCLRE1C variant was linked to trimming of TCR beta V- and J-genes.

This clonotype originated in a woman aged 40 to 55 in good health and CMV-seronegative. Sequenced: PBMCs. V and J are TRBV20-1 and TRBJ2-5, with no clear D. This CDR3 is CSAQHQETQYF. The CDR3 DNA sequence: TGCAGTGCCCAACATCAAGAGACCCAGTACTTC.